Below, one T cell receptor (beta chain) is given with its context. Its antigen specificity is not known. A much larger clone is a single base away; this may be a read error. V sheds 11 bases and J sheds 5 bases, leaving 12 bases between their ends. From the cysteine up to the phenylalanine, the CDR3 has a length of 12 residues. Kept here is only the CDR3 DNA, which spans 36 bases and is read in frame from base 1. The data are from a study of regulatory T cells in long-lasting Graves disease (dated by TCRdb to about 2021). Regarding the study in general: Antithyroid drugs had been taken for less than 3 months by newly diagnosed Graves' disease patients. Patients with persistent Graves' disease were compared with patients with newly diagnosed Graves' disease using TCR sequencing and RNA sequencing of peripheral blood. A total of roughly 35 samples underwent TCR sequencing: approximately 13 from persistent and about 20 from newly diagnosed Graves' disease patients. The study was registered as a clinical trial and conducted in China. Results the study describes overall, beyond this receptor: Sequencing and analysis were limited to the TCR beta chain. Lower TCR Shannon entropy and fewer highly expanded clones were observed in persistent Graves' disease patients than in newly diagnosed patients, which suggested clonal expansion. Only peripheral blood was studied, because thyroid tissue, the primary lesion, was inaccessible. A larger number of public clonotypes was shared among persistent patients (2,741) than among newly diagnosed patients (over 850). Preferential use of TRBV28, TRBJ1-2 and TRBJ2-5 was observed in persistent disease, whereas TRBV20-1 and TRBJ2-1 were favored in newly diagnosed disease. The authors noted that the small sample size was a limitation that may lower accuracy.

Library preparation used multiplex PCR. The sequencer was an Illumina HiSeq 4000. TCR beta libraries were built with iRepertoire HTBI primers and Arm-PCR amplification of CDR3 regions. Before sequencing, the PCR products underwent gel purification. Under the source paper's analysis protocol: Gene usage analysis of CDR3 amino acid clonotypes used the approximately 62 TRBV and some 13 TRBJ segments found across samples. Filtered high-quality paired reads were merged into contigs using COPE and FqMerger. BLAST was used to align contigs to IMGT TRBV, TRBD and TRBJ reference genes, and CDR3 was defined according to IMGT. Clonotypes above 0.1% frequency were classified as highly expanded clones. Shannon entropy served as the measure of repertoire diversity, while the Gini coefficient captured V-J evenness. Public clonotypes were defined as clonotypes shared by more than one individual. TCRdb redid the processing of the public reads, applying fastp at Q25 and MiXCR, and retained in-frame beta chains. Under each unique CDR3 protein, matching rows form one entry showing the most common genes and DNA. These V and J calls rely on TCRdb rather than the paper's analysis. The table for this sample lists 550,000 or so distinct CDR3 sequences; 12% of them were counted only once. 8.9% of the sample is held by the ten biggest clonotypes.

The time point label for this specimen denotes: newly diagnosed GD, antithyroid drugs for less than 3 months. For both TCR sequencing and RNA sequencing, RNA was extracted from PBMCs using TRIzol. Graves' disease was diagnosed according to American Thyroid Association guidelines. The patients came from an endocrinology department in Xi'an, China. Each patient gave roughly 10 milliliters of peripheral blood, collected in an EDTA anticoagulant tube. Ficoll Paque Plus density gradient separation was used to isolate PBMCs, and no further T cell sorting was performed. RNA quality was checked with an Agilent 2100 Bioanalyzer and agarose gel, and concentration with a NanoDrop 2000. These same records also appear under a second study, on T cells in Graves' hyperthyroidism and ophthalmopathy. Taken from the second paper: Stable Graves' hyperthyroidism was defined as the absence of progression to ophthalmopathy over 18 months of follow-up. Hyperthyroidism patients were aged 18 to 65 years and newly diagnosed, with disease duration of less than 2 months. Patients with uncontrolled infections, other autoimmune diseases, pregnancy or lactation were excluded. Diagnoses were established on the basis of clinical symptoms, serum thyroxine and TRAb, thyroid ultrasound, and orbital computed tomography. The TCR CDR3 was subjected to a first round of RT-PCR using the HTBI primer set and the Qiagen OneStep RT-PCR kit. Most expanded thyroid clonotypes (frequency above 0.001) were also detected in blood, a finding suggesting that blood repertoires may reflect thyroid immune responses. Ophthalmopathy was separated from stable hyperthyroidism by a 13 V-J signature model, with 87.88% sensitivity and roughly 84% specificity obtained in cross-validation and 80%/75% obtained in testing. In validation, progression to ophthalmopathy was predicted by the model with about 70% sensitivity and around 76% specificity, a median of about 6.8 months before onset. TCR V-J signatures able to tell the groups apart were searched for in a discovery cohort of 90 to 100 patients, of whom fewer than 45 had Graves' ophthalmopathy and about 60 had stable Graves' hyperthyroidism. An independent validation cohort of fewer than 20 hyperthyroidism patients and 17 patients who later progressed to ophthalmopathy tested prospective prediction of ophthalmopathy. The 100 discovery patients were divided at random into training and test sets in a 7:3 ratio. Thyroid tissue and blood T-cell repertoires from six or seven Graves' hyperthyroidism patients were also compared in the study. After sampling, hyperthyroidism patients received methimazole starting at 30 mg daily, and ophthalmopathy patients received high-dose intravenous methylprednisolone. Libraries were constructed in a second round of multiplex PCR, after which size selection and purification were carried out. Libraries were sequenced paired-end with 100 bp reads on an Illumina HiSeq2000. SOAPnuke was used to process the raw data, with reads discarded if the reads contained adapters or uncalled bases, had a mean Phred below 15, or lacked an exact constant-primer or identifier match. High-quality paired reads were merged with COPE v1.2.5, and unique nucleotide sequences were defined as clonotypes. Clonotypes were aligned to IMGT TRBV, TRBD and TRBJ reference segments using MiTCR v1.1. Analysis was restricted to V-J combinations with a frequency above 0.0001, which covered 98% to 99.2% of repertoires. The TCS score was defined as F50 (clonal expansion) divided by E x V (chaos), with BLOSUM62-based TCRdist calculated between CDR3 peptides within each V-J. Welch's t-statistics and random forest reduced just over 500 V-J features to 13, which were used in a naive Bayes classifier (R e1071). Sample size was not statistically predetermined, and blinding of investigators to group allocation was not performed. TCR Vbeta CDR3 sequencing of roughly 140 peripheral blood samples (under 45 ophthalmopathy, 75 hyperthyroidism and approximately 17 progressor patients) is reported in the paper.

The V and J segments used are TRBV12-3 or TRBV12-4 and TRBJ2-2; a weak D assignment points to TRBD2 (5 bases agree). This TCR was sampled from a woman aged 30 to 39 with Graves disease. Donor details come from another sample of the same person, matched by shared clones. The material was peripheral blood mononuclear cells (PBMCs), obtained at new diagnosis, from a patient treated with antithyroid drugs. The nucleotide sequence is given as TGTGCCGGCCGGGGTATAACCGGGGAGCTGTTTTTT. Its amino acids are CAGRGITGELFF.